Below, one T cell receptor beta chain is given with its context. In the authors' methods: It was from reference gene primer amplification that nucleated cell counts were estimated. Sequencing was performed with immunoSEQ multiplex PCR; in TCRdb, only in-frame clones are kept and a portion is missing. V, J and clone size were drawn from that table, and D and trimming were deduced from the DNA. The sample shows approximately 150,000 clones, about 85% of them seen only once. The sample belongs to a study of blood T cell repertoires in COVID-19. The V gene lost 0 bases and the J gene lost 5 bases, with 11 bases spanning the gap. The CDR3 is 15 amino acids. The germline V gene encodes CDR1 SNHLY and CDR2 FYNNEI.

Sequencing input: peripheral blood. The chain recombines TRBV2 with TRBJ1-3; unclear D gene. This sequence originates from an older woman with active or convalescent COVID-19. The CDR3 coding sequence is TGTGCCAGCAGTGAAGCAGCTTTGGTACGAAACACCATATATTTT. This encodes CASSEAALVRNTIYF.